This T cell receptor beta chain appears in the sequencing data of a study of CD8 T cells in ankylosing spondylitis. Findings of the study overall: Among TCR beta sequences, a motif of several highly homologous variants appeared characteristic of ankylosing spondylitis blood.

Library preparation for TCR beta used quantitative 5'-RACE with molecular barcodes. A single record per CDR3 protein comes from TCRdb applying MiXCR to the 5' RACE reads. Of some 200,000 distinct CDR3 sequences in the sample, 25% to 30% are singletons; the top ten hold around 6.3%. This CDR3 is built from 15 residues. Germline V gene data show CDR1 as MNHEY and CDR2 as SMNVEV (reference sequence). Trimming pared 7 bases from V and 5 bases from J, leaving 20 bases between. A word on this clonotype: Its antigen is unidentified.

The chain employs TRBV27 and TRBJ1-2; D may be TRBD1 (5 bases). The TCR was taken from a male donor with ankylosing spondylitis or in good health (not recorded which). The sequenced sample was blood, either unsorted or a sorted T cell fraction (not recorded which). In DNA, the CDR3 is TGTGCCAGCAAACCAGGGTTGGGGAACCTATATGGCTACACCTTC. This encodes CASKPGLGNLYGYTF.